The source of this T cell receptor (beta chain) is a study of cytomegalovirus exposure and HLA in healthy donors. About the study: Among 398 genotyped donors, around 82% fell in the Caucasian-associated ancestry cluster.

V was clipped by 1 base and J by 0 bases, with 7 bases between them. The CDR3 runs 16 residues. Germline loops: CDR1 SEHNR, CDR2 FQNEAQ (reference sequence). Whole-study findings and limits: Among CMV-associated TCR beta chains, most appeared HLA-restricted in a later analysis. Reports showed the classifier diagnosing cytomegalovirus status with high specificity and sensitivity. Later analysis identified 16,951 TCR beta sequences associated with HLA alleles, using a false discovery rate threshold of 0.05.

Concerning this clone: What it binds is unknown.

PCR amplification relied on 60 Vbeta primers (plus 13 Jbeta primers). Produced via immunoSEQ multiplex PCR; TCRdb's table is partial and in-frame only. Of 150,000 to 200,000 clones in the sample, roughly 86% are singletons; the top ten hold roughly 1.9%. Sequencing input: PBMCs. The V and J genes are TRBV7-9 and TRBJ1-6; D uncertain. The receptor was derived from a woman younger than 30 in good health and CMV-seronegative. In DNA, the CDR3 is TGTGCCAGCAGCTTAGATCGGAGCTCCTATAATTCACCCCTCCACTTT. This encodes CASSLDRSSYNSPLHF.